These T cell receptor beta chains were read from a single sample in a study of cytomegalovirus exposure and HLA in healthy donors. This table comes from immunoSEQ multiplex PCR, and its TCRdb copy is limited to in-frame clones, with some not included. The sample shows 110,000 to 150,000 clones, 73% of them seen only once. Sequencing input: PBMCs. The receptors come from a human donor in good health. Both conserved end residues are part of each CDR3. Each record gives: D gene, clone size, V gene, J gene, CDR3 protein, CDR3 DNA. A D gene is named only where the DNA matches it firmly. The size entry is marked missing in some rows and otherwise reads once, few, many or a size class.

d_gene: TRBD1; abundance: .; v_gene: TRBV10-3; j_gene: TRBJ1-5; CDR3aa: CAISTGTGNSNQPQHF; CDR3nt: TGTGCCATCAGCACCGGGACAGGTAATAGCAATCAGCCCCAGCATTTT
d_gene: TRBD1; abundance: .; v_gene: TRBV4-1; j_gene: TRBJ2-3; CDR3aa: CASSQGQGNTDTQYF; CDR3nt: TGCGCCAGCAGCCAAGGACAGGGAAACACAGATACGCAGTATTTT
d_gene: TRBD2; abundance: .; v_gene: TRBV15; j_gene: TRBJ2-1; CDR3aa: CATSSKYRGGNNEQFF; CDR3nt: TGTGCCACCAGCTCCAAGTACCGCGGGGGGAACAATGAGCAGTTCTTC
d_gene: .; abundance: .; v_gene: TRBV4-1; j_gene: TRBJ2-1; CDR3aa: CASSQEGSSYNEQFF; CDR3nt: TGCGCCAGCAGCCAAGAGGGGAGCTCCTACAATGAGCAGTTCTTC
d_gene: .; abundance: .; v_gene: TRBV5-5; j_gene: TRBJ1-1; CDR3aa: CASRPRQVMNTEAFF; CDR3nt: TGTGCCAGCAGACCAAGACAGGTAATGAACACTGAAGCTTTCTTT
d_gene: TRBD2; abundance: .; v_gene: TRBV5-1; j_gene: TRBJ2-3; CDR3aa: CASSSRPGTSGDPGTDTQYF; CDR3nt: TGCGCCAGCAGCTCCCGTCCCGGGACTAGCGGGGACCCAGGTACAGATACGCAGTATTTT
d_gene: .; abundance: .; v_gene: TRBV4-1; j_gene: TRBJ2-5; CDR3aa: CASSPTRETQYF; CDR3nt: TGCGCCAGCAGCCCGACGCGGGAGACCCAGTACTTC
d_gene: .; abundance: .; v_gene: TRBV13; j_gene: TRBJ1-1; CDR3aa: CASSLRGGTEAFF; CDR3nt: TGTGCCAGCAGCTTAAGGGGGGGGACTGAAGCTTTCTTT
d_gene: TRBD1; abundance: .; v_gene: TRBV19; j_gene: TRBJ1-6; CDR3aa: CASSPGTGNSPLHF; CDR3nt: TGTGCCAGTAGTCCCGGGACAGGGAATTCACCCCTCCACTTT
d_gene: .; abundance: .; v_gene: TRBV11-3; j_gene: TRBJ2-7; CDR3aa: CASSLSGLNEQYF; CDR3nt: TGTGCCAGCAGCCTCAGTGGACTCAACGAGCAGTACTTC
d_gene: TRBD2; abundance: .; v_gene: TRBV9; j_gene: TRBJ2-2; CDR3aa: CASSVTGGGTGELFF; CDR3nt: TGTGCCAGCAGCGTAACGGGAGGTGGGACCGGGGAGCTGTTTTTT
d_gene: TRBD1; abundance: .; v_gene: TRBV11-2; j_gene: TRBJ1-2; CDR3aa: CASSPGSNIVGTGNSGYTF; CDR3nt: TGTGCCAGCAGCCCAGGGAGTAACATTGTGGGGACAGGGAACAGTGGCTACACCTTC
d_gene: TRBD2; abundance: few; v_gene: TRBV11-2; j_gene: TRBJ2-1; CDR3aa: CASSQPSGGYNEQFF; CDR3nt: TGTGCCAGCAGCCAACCTAGCGGGGGATACAATGAGCAGTTCTTC
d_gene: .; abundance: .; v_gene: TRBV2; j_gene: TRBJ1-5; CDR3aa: CASKMGAYNQPQHF; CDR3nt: TGTGCCAGCAAAATGGGGGCCTACAATCAGCCCCAGCATTTT
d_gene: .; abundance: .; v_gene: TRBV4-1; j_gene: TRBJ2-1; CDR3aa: CASSDQDIGGQFF; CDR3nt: TGCGCCAGCAGCGATCAAGATATAGGGGGGCAGTTCTTC
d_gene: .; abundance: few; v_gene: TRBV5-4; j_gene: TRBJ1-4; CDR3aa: CASSLISRNEKLFF; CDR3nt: TGTGCCAGCAGCTTAATTTCCAGAAATGAAAAACTGTTTTTT